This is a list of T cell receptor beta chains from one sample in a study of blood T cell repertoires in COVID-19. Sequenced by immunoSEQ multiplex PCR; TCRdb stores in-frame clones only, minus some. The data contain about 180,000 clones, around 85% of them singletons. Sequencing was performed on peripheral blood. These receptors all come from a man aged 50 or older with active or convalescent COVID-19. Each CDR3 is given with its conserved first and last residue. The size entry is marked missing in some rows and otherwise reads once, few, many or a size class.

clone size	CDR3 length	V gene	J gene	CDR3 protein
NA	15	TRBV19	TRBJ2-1	CASNDGTGKLNEQFF
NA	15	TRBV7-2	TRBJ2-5	CASSPPALAGRAQYF
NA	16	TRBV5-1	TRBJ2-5	CASSPTSGRMVATQYF
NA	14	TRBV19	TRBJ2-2	CATGQGPNTGELFF
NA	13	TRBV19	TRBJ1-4	CASSQGTGEKLFF
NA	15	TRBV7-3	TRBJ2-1	CASSHSGSSYNEQFF
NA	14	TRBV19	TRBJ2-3	CASTKVGGTDTQYF
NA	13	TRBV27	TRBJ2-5	CASSHRGRETQYF
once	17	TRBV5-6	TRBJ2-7	CASSLVSLEGSGWEQYF
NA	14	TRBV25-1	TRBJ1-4	CASSETGPDEKLFF
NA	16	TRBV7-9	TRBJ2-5	CASSFSLGGYQETQYF
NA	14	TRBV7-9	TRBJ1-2	CASSPPISNYGYTF
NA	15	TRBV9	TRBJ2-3	CASSVSAGPTDTQYF
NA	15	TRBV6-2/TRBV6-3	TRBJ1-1	CASSRSITVNTEAFF
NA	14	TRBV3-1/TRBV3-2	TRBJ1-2	CASRLSDRPYGYTF
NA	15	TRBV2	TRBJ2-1	CASSGSSGGYNEQFF
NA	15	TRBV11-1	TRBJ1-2	CASSKSGQSGSSYTF
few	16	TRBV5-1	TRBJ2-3	CASSSGHGVGTDTQYF
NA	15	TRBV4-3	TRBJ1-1	CASSQDIGTGGTLLF
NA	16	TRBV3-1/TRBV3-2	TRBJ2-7	CASSPTIGQGGYEQYF
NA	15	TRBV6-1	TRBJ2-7	CASSEGWGLKDEQYF
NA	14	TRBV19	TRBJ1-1	CASSGSRTAPKAFF
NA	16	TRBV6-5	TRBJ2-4	CASSLTSGLAKNIQYF
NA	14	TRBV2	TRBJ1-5	CASSERQIYQPQHF
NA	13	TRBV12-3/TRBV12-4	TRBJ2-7	CASSNLIAGEQYF
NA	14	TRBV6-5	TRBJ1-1	CASRVRGLWAEAFF
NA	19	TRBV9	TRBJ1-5	CASSQWSGQDLLSNQPQHF
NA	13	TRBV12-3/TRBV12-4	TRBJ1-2	CASKWGGSDGYTF
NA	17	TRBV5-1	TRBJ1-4	CASSLGDTARSVEKLFF
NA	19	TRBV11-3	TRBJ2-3	CASSLGPPGLAGVSDTQYF
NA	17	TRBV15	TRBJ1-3	CATSRGNTGGSGNTIYF
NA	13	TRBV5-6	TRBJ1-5	CASSLGLDQPQHF
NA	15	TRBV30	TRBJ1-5	CAWDLLQGAGQPQHF
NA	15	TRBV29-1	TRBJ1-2	CSVEDWQGAGYGYTF
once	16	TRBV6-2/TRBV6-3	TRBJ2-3	CASSYSNGGYTDTQYF
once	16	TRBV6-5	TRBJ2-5	CASSYDLAGLQETQYF
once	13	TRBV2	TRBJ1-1	CASKVYSNTEAFF
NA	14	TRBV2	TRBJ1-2	CASSPGQGDYGYTF
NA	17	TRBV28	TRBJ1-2	CASSRPGQGARKGGYTF
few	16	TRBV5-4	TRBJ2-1	CASSFFVASRRNEQFF
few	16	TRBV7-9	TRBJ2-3	CASSLEGTTSTDTQYF
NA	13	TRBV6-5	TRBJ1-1	CASTGALNTEAFF
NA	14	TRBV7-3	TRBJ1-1	CASSLSAGNTEAFF
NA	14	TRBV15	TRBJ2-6	CATMAEAGANVLTF
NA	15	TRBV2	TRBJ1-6	CASSEEGQRNSPLHF
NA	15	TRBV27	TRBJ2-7	CASSPPWGGFYEQYF
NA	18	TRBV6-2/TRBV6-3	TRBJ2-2	CASSYRVAGGPNTGELFF
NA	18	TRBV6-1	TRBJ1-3	CASSEIGARLMEGNTIYF
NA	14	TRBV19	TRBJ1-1	CASTPVGGDTEAFF
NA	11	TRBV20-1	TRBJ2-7	CSASQAYEQYF
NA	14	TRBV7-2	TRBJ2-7	CASGMGRSSYEQYF
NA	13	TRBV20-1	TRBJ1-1	CSASRGLDTEAFF
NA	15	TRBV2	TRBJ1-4	CASSEGLVTNEKLFF